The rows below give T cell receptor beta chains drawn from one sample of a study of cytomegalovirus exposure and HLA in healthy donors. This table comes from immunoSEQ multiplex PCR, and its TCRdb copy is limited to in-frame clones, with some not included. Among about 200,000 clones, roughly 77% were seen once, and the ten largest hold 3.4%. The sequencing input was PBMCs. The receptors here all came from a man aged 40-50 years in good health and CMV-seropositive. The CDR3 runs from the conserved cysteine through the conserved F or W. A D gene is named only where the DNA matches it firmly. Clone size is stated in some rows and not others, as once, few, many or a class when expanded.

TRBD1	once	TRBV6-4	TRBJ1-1	TGTGCCAGCAGTGCGGACAGGGACACTGAAGCTTTCTTT	CASSADRDTEAFF
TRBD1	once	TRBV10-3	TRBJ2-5	TGTGCCATCAGTGACGGGGACAGCCTAGGGGGAGAGACCCAGTACTTC	CAISDGDSLGGETQYF
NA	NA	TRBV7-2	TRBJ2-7	TGTGCCAGCAGCTTAACTTCTACCTACGAGCAGTACTTC	CASSLTSTYEQYF
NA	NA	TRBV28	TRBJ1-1	TGTGCCAGCAGTTTCGGGGGCGGGGGGCGGAACACTGAAGCTTTCTTT	CASSFGGGGRNTEAFF
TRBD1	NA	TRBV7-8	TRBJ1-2	TGTGCCAGCAGCCCGCCGGGGACAGGGAACTATGGCTACACCTTC	CASSPPGTGNYGYTF
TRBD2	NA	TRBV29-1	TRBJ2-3	TGCAGCGTTGGGGCAGCGGGGGGCCGCACAGATACGCAGTATTTT	CSVGAAGGRTDTQYF
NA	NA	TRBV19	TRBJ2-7	TGTGCCAGTAGTATAGAGGCAGGAATCTCCTACGAGCAGTACTTC	CASSIEAGISYEQYF
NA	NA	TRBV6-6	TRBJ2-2	TGTGCCAGCAGTTACATCGGAGGGGACACCGGGGAGCTGTTTTTT	CASSYIGGDTGELFF
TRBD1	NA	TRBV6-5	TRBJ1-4	TGTGCCAGCAGTTACGAAATCGGGACAGGGGCTGAAAAACTGTTTTTT	CASSYEIGTGAEKLFF
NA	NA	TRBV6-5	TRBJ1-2	TGTGCCAGCACCTCCCGGGACACCGTCAATGGTGGCTACACCTTC	CASTSRDTVNGGYTF
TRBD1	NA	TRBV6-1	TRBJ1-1	TGTGCCAGCAGTGAACGAGGGGGACAGTTAGGCGGGGCTTTCTTT	CASSERGGQLGGAFF
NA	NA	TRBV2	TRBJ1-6	TGTGCCAGCAGTGAACAGGGTATAGATAATTCACCCCTCCACTTT	CASSEQGIDNSPLHF
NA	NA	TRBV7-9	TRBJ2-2	TGTGCGGTTGGGGCCGGGACTTCGAACACCGGGGAGCTGTTTTTT	CAVGAGTSNTGELFF
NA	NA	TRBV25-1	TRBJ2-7	TGTGCCAGCAGGAAAACAGGGGAGGCCTACGAGCAGTACTTC	CASRKTGEAYEQYF
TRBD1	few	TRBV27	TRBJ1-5	TGTGCCAGCAGCCCGACAGGGAAATACGATCAGCCCCAGCATTTT	CASSPTGKYDQPQHF
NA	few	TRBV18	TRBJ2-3	TGTGCCAGCTCACCGTGGCGGGATCCTAGCGCAGATACGCAGTATTTT	CASSPWRDPSADTQYF
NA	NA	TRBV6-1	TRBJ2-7	TGTGCCAGCAGTGGCCCTGCGTACGAGCAGTACTTC	CASSGPAYEQYF
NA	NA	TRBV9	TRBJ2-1	TGTGCCAGCAGCGTAGTATGGGAGGAATTTTACAATGAGCAGTTCTTC	CASSVVWEEFYNEQFF
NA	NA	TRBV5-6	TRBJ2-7	TGTGCCAGCAGCCCAGGGGCCAGACGAGACCTCTACGAGCAGTACTTC	CASSPGARRDLYEQYF
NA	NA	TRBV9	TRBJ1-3	TGTGCCAGCAGCGTAGACAGTCCTGGAAACACCATATATTTT	CASSVDSPGNTIYF
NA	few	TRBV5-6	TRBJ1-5	TGTGCCAGCAGCCCACAGGGTGGGGATCAGCCCCAGCATTTT	CASSPQGGDQPQHF
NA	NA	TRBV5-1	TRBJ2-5	TGCGCCAGCGGGCGGGATCAAGAGACCCAGTACTTC	CASGRDQETQYF
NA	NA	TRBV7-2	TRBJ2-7	TGTGCCAGCAGCTTAGTGGGCAGGGGTGCCGAGCAGTACTTC	CASSLVGRGAEQYF
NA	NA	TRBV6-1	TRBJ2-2	TGTGCCAGCAGGTTACAGGGAACCACCGGGGAGCTGTTTTTT	CASRLQGTTGELFF
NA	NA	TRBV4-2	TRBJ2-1	TGTGCCAGCAGCTTGGCAGGGTGGTTAAGTGAGCAGTTCTTC	CASSLAGWLSEQFF
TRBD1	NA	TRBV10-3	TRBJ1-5	TGTGCCATCAGTGACCGACAGGGGATGCAGCCCCAGCATTTT	CAISDRQGMQPQHF
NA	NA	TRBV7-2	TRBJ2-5	TGTGCCAGCAGCTTAGCACAAACAGGGTTGGAGACCCAGTACTTC	CASSLAQTGLETQYF
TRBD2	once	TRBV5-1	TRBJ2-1	TGCGCCAGCAGCCAGGACCCCCAAGGACTAGCGGGAGTAAATGAGCAGTTCTTC	CASSQDPQGLAGVNEQFF
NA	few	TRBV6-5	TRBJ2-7	TGTGCCAGCAGTTTGGCAGGGTATGAGCAGTACTTC	CASSLAGYEQYF
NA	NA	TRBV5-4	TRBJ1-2	TGTGCCAGCAGCTTGGAAGTAACCGGGTCCGGAGGCTACACCTTC	CASSLEVTGSGGYTF
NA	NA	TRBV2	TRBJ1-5	TGTGCCAGCAGACCCACGACAGATAGCAATCAACCCCAGCATTTT	CASRPTTDSNQPQHF
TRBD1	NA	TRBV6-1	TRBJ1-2	TGTGCCAGCAGCTCTAATGACAGGGGGCATTGGGGCTACACCTTC	CASSSNDRGHWGYTF
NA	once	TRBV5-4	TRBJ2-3	TGTGCCAGCAGCTTAAACCTCTATAGCACAGATACGCAGTATTTT	CASSLNLYSTDTQYF
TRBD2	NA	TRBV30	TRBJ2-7	TGTGCCTGGAGCGGGGGGGCCCACGAGCAGTACTTC	CAWSGGAHEQYF
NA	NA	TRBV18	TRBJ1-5	TGTGCCAGCTCACCCCAGGGGCCAAGCAATCAGCCCCAGCATTTT	CASSPQGPSNQPQHF
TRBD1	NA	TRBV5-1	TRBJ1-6	TGCGCCAGCAGCTTGGAGGGACAGGGTAATTCACCCCTCCACTTT	CASSLEGQGNSPLHF
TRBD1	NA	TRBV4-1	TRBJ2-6	TGCGCCAGCAGCCAGGTACCGGGACAGGGGGCGGCTGGGGCCAACGTCCTGACTTTC	CASSQVPGQGAAGANVLTF
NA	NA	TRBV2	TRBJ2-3	TGTGCCAGCAGTGAAGGCGGGACTAGCACAGATACGCAGTATTTT	CASSEGGTSTDTQYF
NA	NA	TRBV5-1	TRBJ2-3	TGCGCCAGCAGCTTGTACATGGCTCAGTCAGATACGCAGTATTTT	CASSLYMAQSDTQYF
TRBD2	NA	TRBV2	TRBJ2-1	TGTGCCAGCAGTGAAGACGGGGGACTAGCGGTCTCCTACAATGAGCAGTTCTTC	CASSEDGGLAVSYNEQFF
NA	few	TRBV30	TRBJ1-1	TGTGCCTGGAGTGTCCGGGATTTCACTGAAGCTTTCTTT	CAWSVRDFTEAFF